These T cell receptor beta chains were read from a single sample in a study of blood T cells in healthy people across ages. TCRdb re-called the 5' RACE reads through MiXCR, storing one row per CDR3 protein. The sample contains around 1,800,000 distinct CDR3 sequences, roughly two fifths of which appear only once. Sequenced input: blood. Every receptor here comes from a human donor in good health. Both conserved end residues are part of each CDR3. Each record gives: J gene, D gene, V gene, clone size, CDR3 protein, CDR3 DNA. A D gene is named only where the DNA matches it firmly. Some rows have no size entry. The others give once, few or many, or a class for an expanded clone.

TRBJ2-3,NA,TRBV7-9,few,CASSETRSTDTQYF,TGTGCCAGCAGCGAGACTCGTAGCACAGATACGCAGTATTTT
TRBJ1-5,NA,TRBV9,few,CASSPGAPGMPQHF,TGTGCCAGCAGCCCCGGGGCACCAGGGATGCCCCAGCATTTT
TRBJ2-7,NA,TRBV4-2,many,CASSQVAGETYEQYF,TGTGCCAGCAGCCAAGTCGCAGGTGAGACCTACGAGCAGTACTTC
TRBJ1-2,NA,TRBV11-2,many,CASSFRQDANYGYTF,TGTGCCAGCAGCTTTAGGCAGGACGCTAACTATGGCTACACCTTC
TRBJ2-1,TRBD2,TRBV6-2/TRBV6-3,NA,CASSRGLAIYNEQFF,TGTGCCAGCAGCCGAGGACTAGCGATCTACAATGAGCAGTTCTTC
TRBJ2-1,NA,TRBV5-1,NA,CASSSAQSYNEQFF,TGCGCCAGCAGCTCGGCGCAGTCCTACAATGAGCAGTTCTTC
TRBJ1-2,NA,TRBV29-1,few,CSVDGGSGYGYTF,TGCAGCGTTGACGGGGGATCGGGCTATGGCTACACCTTC
TRBJ1-6,NA,TRBV4-3,NA,CASSPGNYGSPLHF,TGCGCCAGCAGCCCGGGCAACTACGGTTCACCCCTCCACTTT
TRBJ2-3,NA,TRBV4-2,few,CASSQDLVRASRGTDTQYF,TGTGCCAGCAGCCAAGATCTCGTAAGGGCTAGCCGTGGAACAGATACGCAGTATTTT
TRBJ1-2,TRBD1,TRBV4-1,NA,CASGGRRQGARGYTF,TGCGCCAGCGGGGGACGGCGACAGGGGGCTCGGGGCTACACCTTC
TRBJ1-2,NA,TRBV20-1,few,CSARAFPQGSYGYTF,TGCAGTGCTAGAGCCTTTCCGCAGGGGAGTTATGGCTACACCTTC
TRBJ2-7,NA,TRBV3-1,NA,CASRSPSYEQYF,TGTGCCAGCAGATCCCCGTCGTACGAGCAGTACTTC
TRBJ1-6,NA,TRBV5-1,NA,CASSRDKVNSPLHF,TGCGCCAGCAGCAGGGACAAGGTTAATTCACCCCTCCACTTT
TRBJ2-4,NA,TRBV12-3/TRBV12-4,NA,CASSLFIYGGTKNIQYF,TGTGCCAGCAGTTTATTTATTTATGGGGGTACCAAAAACATTCAGTACTTC
TRBJ1-2,NA,TRBV12-3/TRBV12-4,many,CASSVQQGAYGYTF,TGTGCCAGCAGTGTCCAACAGGGAGCCTATGGCTACACCTTC
TRBJ2-1,NA,TRBV29-1,NA,CSVEEPGLEQFF,TGCAGCGTTGAAGAACCAGGGCTTGAGCAGTTCTTC
TRBJ1-1,NA,TRBV20-1,NA,CSAHQNTEAFF,TGCAGTGCCCATCAGAACACTGAAGCTTTCTTT
TRBJ2-1,NA,TRBV12-3/TRBV12-4,few,CASSQSRYYNEQFF,TGTGCCAGCAGTCAGAGCCGGTACTACAATGAGCAGTTCTTC
TRBJ2-3,NA,TRBV5-5,NA,CASSFSEPDTQYF,TGTGCCAGCAGCTTTTCTGAGCCAGATACGCAGTATTTT
TRBJ2-7,NA,TRBV6-6,NA,CASSLDKDYGQYF,TGTGCCAGCAGTCTGGATAAAGACTACGGGCAGTACTTC
TRBJ2-5,NA,TRBV9,NA,CASSVDPGPRVGEQYF,TGTGCCAGCAGCGTGGATCCGGGACCGCGTGTAGGTGAGCAGTACTTC
TRBJ1-1,TRBD1,TRBV5-1,NA,CASSLQDPGGTEAFF,TGCGCCAGCAGCTTACAGGACCCAGGGGGCACTGAAGCTTTCTTT
TRBJ2-1,TRBD2,TRBV4-1,NA,CASRPIAGGPSQFF,TGCGCCAGCAGGCCAATAGCGGGGGGGCCCTCCCAGTTCTTC
TRBJ2-4,NA,TRBV5-1,few,CASSFGTGRLEQYF,TGCGCCAGCAGCTTCGGGACGGGCCGCTTGGAGCAGTACTTC
TRBJ1-2,NA,TRBV12-3/TRBV12-4,NA,CASSFRYPEGYGYTF,TGTGCCAGCAGTTTCCGGTATCCTGAGGGCTATGGCTACACCTTC
TRBJ2-7,NA,TRBV28,NA,CASSGIGLREQYF,TGTGCCAGTTCAGGGATTGGGCTCCGCGAGCAGTACTTC
TRBJ2-7,NA,TRBV4-3,NA,CASSLFRGREQYF,TGCGCCAGCAGCCTATTCAGGGGACGCGAGCAGTACTTC
TRBJ2-5,NA,TRBV29-1,NA,CSVEGGGTGAETQYF,TGCAGCGTTGAAGGAGGAGGGACCGGGGCAGAGACCCAGTACTTC
TRBJ2-7,NA,TRBV28,NA,CASSLGIWTYEQYF,TGTGCCAGCAGTTTGGGTATATGGACCTACGAGCAGTACTTC
TRBJ2-1,TRBD1,TRBV19,NA,CASSKARGGLVNEQFF,TGTGCCAGTAGTAAGGCCCGAGGGGGCCTAGTCAATGAGCAGTTCTTC
TRBJ2-7,NA,TRBV28,NA,CASSLGGVSYNEQYF,TGTGCCAGCAGTTTGGGCGGGGTCTCCTACAATGAGCAGTACTTC
TRBJ2-3,NA,TRBV12-3/TRBV12-4,NA,CASSLSSSPGLTDAQYF,TGTGCCAGCAGTCTCTCCTCGAGTCCTGGACTCACAGATGCGCAGTATTTT
TRBJ2-1,NA,TRBV27,few,CASQTRLGPYNEQFF,TGTGCCAGCCAAACGCGGTTGGGACCCTACAATGAGCAGTTCTTC
TRBJ2-3,TRBD2,TRBV20-1,few,CSASRTSGGTDTQYF,TGCAGTGCTAGTCGGACTAGCGGGGGCACAGATACGCAGTATTTT
TRBJ2-1,NA,TRBV28,NA,CASRPPVVRGYNEQFF,TGTGCCAGCAGACCCCCCGTTGTCAGGGGTTACAATGAGCAGTTCTTC
TRBJ2-7,NA,TRBV13,once,CASRPSTGRYEQYF,TGTGCCAGCAGACCTTCCACAGGGCGGTACGAGCAGTACTTC
TRBJ2-1,NA,TRBV29-1,few,CSVAGGDTSYEQFF,TGCAGCGTGGCAGGGGGGGACACCTCCTACGAGCAGTTCTTC
TRBJ1-1,TRBD1,TRBV20-1,NA,CSATDRVNTEAFF,TGCAGTGCTACGGACAGGGTAAACACTGAAGCTTTCTTT
TRBJ2-5,NA,TRBV20-1,few,CSASTGTIETQYF,TGCAGTGCTAGTACAGGAACCATAGAGACCCAGTACTTC
TRBJ1-1,NA,TRBV5-1,few,CASSRGDGGNTEAFF,TGCGCCAGCAGCCGAGGGGACGGGGGGAACACTGAAGCTTTCTTT
TRBJ2-3,NA,TRBV7-3,NA,CASSPGLGVDTQYF,TGTGCCAGCAGCCCGGGGTTGGGGGTAGATACGCAGTATTTT
TRBJ2-1,TRBD1,TRBV14,few,CASSRDRRNEQFF,TGTGCCAGCAGCCGGGACAGGCGCAATGAGCAGTTCTTC
TRBJ2-7,NA,TRBV28,few,CASSLGEEGFHEQYF,TGTGCCAGCAGTTTAGGGGAAGAGGGTTTTCACGAGCAGTACTTC
TRBJ1-2,NA,TRBV6-6,NA,CASRGAGDGYTF,TGTGCCAGCAGAGGAGCCGGGGATGGCTACACCTTC
TRBJ1-6,NA,TRBV4-3,few,CASSQDSSPLHF,TGCGCCAGCAGCCAAGATTCTTCACCCCTCCACTTT
TRBJ1-2,TRBD1,TRBV7-2,once,CASSSSGTGTVYGYTF,TGTGCCAGCAGTTCTTCCGGGACAGGGACGGTCTATGGCTACACCTTC
TRBJ2-1,TRBD1,TRBV24-1,once,CATSEYRDRNEQFF,TGTGCCACCAGTGAATACCGGGACAGGAATGAGCAGTTCTTC
TRBJ1-2,NA,TRBV7-2,many,CASSSGGRGYGYTF,TGTGCCAGCAGCTCCGGGGGGCGCGGCTATGGCTACACCTTC
TRBJ1-1,NA,TRBV9,few,CASSVDGGVPEAFF,TGTGCCAGCAGCGTAGACGGCGGCGTTCCAGAAGCTTTCTTT
TRBJ1-4,NA,TRBV4-1,NA,CASSQVELANEKLFF,TGCGCCAGCAGCCAAGTGGAGTTGGCTAATGAAAAACTGTTTTTT
TRBJ2-7,NA,TRBV20-1,NA,CSARRQALTYEQYF,TGCAGTGCTAGAAGACAGGCGTTAACCTACGAGCAGTACTTC
TRBJ1-1,TRBD1,TRBV6-2/TRBV6-3,NA,CASVLDRYTEAFF,TGTGCCAGCGTCTTGGACAGGTACACTGAAGCTTTCTTT
TRBJ1-3,TRBD1,TRBV7-9,NA,CASSNRRLRTGPGNTIYF,TGTGCCAGCAGCAATCGACGGCTTAGGACAGGGCCTGGAAACACCATATATTTT
TRBJ2-7,NA,TRBV15,once,CATSRDSGALGNEQYF,TGTGCCACCAGCAGAGATTCTGGGGCGTTGGGTAATGAGCAGTACTTC
TRBJ2-1,TRBD2,TRBV5-1,few,CASSLMSGENEQFF,TGCGCCAGCAGCTTGATGAGCGGGGAGAATGAGCAGTTCTTC